This T cell receptor (beta chain) was sequenced in a study of blood T cell repertoires in COVID-19. Study-wide context: Acute and convalescent COVID-19 specimens originated in the United States, Italy and Spain. The analysed material was cDNA or gDNA that came from T cells, B-cell-depleted T cells, or PBMCs.

Original methodology: Researchers report that nucleated cell counts were estimated from reference gene primer amplification. Clones were sequenced by immunoSEQ multiplex PCR, and TCRdb holds only the in-frame ones, with some missing. Clone size and the V and J calls come from that table; the DNA yielded D and trimming. This table has 160,000 or so clones, 70% to 90% appearing once. The V end was cut by 0 bases, the J end by 1 base, with 9 bases between. From germline, CDR1 is MRHNA and CDR2 SNTAGT. This CDR3 contains 16 residues. Input material: peripheral blood. The source is a woman aged 70-85 years with acute or convalescent COVID-19. The chain employs TRBV6-4 and TRBJ2-2; D call uncertain. CDR3 amino acids: CASSDSFRRNTGELFF. DNA for the CDR3: TGTGCCAGCAGTGACTCCTTCAGAAGGAACACCGGGGAGCTGTTTTTT.